Listed below are T cell receptor beta chains from one sample, sequenced in a study of beta chain features in type 1 diabetes. This table comes from immunoSEQ multiplex PCR, and its TCRdb copy is limited to in-frame clones, with some not included. The table shows more than 150,000 clones, with approximately 13% occurring only once. Sequencing used central memory CD4+ T cells from blood. The source of these receptors is a woman aged 18-29 years in good health. CDR3s include the opening cysteine and the closing phenylalanine or tryptophan. The D gene is left open where the match is weak. Clone size appears in some rows only: once, few, many, or a class for an expanded clone.

clone_size	j_call	v_call	d_call	cdr3_nt	cdr3_aa
.	TRBJ1-1	TRBV6-4	.	TGTGCCAGCAGTGCGACAGGTCACACTGAAGCTTTCTTT	CASSATGHTEAFF
few	TRBJ2-1	TRBV14	.	TGTGCCAGCAGCCCACTTTTGAATCGTGAGCAGTTCTTC	CASSPLLNREQFF
.	TRBJ2-2	TRBV5-1	.	TGCGCCAGCAGCGGGCAGGGCGGTACCGGGGAGCTGTTTTTT	CASSGQGGTGELFF
few	TRBJ1-2	TRBV7-9	.	TGTGCCAGCAGCTTGGAGATCTATGGCTACACCTTC	CASSLEIYGYTF
few	TRBJ1-2	TRBV5-1	.	TGCGCCAGCAGGCCCGGGGGTCGTCTCTATGGCTACACCTTC	CASRPGGRLYGYTF
.	TRBJ1-1	TRBV7-9	.	TGTGCCAGCAGCTATACGGGGGGTCAGGGAGTAGTTGCTTTCTTT	CASSYTGGQGVVAFF
.	TRBJ1-5	TRBV2	.	TGTGCCAGCAGCGAGGCTGAGCTACGCAATCAGCCCCAGCATTTT	CASSEAELRNQPQHF
few	TRBJ2-1	TRBV6-5	TRBD2	TGTGCCAGCAGCCGAGCGGGAGAGACGAATGAGCAGTTCTTC	CASSRAGETNEQFF
few	TRBJ2-3	TRBV19	.	TGTGCCAGTAACTCGCGGAGCACAGATACGCAGTATTTT	CASNSRSTDTQYF
.	TRBJ2-4	TRBV7-9	.	TGTGCCAGCAGCCTTGACAGTGGACACCTCCTGGCCAAAAACATTCAGTACTTC	CASSLDSGHLLAKNIQYF
.	TRBJ2-1	TRBV27	TRBD1	TGTGCCAGCGGGCCCGGGACAGGTAGAAGTAATGAGCAGTTCTTC	CASGPGTGRSNEQFF
once	TRBJ1-1	TRBV18	.	TGTGCCAGCTCCCAAATGGGGGGGCTCGGGACTGAAGCTTTCTTT	CASSQMGGLGTEAFF
.	TRBJ2-5	TRBV7-8	.	TGTGCCAGCAGCTTAGCACAGCAAGAGACCCAGTACTTC	CASSLAQQETQYF
few	TRBJ1-5	TRBV28	.	TGTGCCAGCAGTACCCGGCGGGAGCGCAATCAGCCCCAGCATTTT	CASSTRRERNQPQHF
.	TRBJ2-1	TRBV5-1	TRBD2	TGCGCCAGCGGCCGACTAGCGGGAGGGATGGATGAGCAGTTCTTC	CASGRLAGGMDEQFF